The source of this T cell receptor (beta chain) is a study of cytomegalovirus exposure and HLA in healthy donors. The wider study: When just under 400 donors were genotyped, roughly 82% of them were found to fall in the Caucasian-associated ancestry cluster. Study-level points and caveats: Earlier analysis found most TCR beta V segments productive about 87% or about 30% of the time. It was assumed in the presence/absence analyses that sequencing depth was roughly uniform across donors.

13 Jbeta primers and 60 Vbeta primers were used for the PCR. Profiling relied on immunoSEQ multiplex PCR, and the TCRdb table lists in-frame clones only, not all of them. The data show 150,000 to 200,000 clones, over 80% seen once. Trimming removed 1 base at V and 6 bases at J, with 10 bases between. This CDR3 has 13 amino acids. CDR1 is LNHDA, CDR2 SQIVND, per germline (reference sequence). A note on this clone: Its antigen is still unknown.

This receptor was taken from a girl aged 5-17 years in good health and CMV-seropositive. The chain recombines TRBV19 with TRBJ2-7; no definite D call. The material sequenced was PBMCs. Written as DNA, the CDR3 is TGTGCCAGTAGTATAGCCCCAAGCACCGAGCAGTACTTC. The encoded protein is CASSIAPSTEQYF. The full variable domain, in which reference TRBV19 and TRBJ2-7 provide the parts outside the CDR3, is DGGITQSPKYLFRKEGQNVTLSCEQNLNHDAMYWYRQDPGQGLRLIYYSQIVNDFQKGDIAEGYSVSREKKESFPLTVTSAQKNPTAFYLCASSIAPSTEQYFGPGTRLTVT.